The present entry profiles one T cell receptor beta chain with its context. The target antigen is unknown. Combined were second doses at about 4 or about 12 weeks. V lost 2 bases to trimming and J lost 2 bases; unmatched junction nucleotides: 2. Per the germline V gene, CDR1 is GTSNPN and CDR2 is SVGIG (reference sequence). CDR3 length equals 15 residues. This sample was taken from a study of T cell responses to AZD1222 COVID-19 vaccine. Notes on the study in general: Spike-specific TCR breadth and depth went up after people got two AZD1222 doses.

Libraries were prepared by immunoSEQ multiplex PCR; TCRdb keeps only in-frame clonotypes and omits some of them. The sample includes about 80,000 clones, 91% seen only once; the top ten take about 8%. Sequenced material: peripheral blood, taken 28 days after the second AZD1222 dose. The chain couples TRBV30 to TRBJ1-3; 11 bases line up with TRBD1. This clonotype was sampled from an adult who received the AZD1222 COVID-19 vaccine. The DNA for the CDR3 is TGTGCCTGGAGTCTGGGACAGGGGGCTGGAAACACCATATATTTT. This encodes CAWSLGQGAGNTIYF.